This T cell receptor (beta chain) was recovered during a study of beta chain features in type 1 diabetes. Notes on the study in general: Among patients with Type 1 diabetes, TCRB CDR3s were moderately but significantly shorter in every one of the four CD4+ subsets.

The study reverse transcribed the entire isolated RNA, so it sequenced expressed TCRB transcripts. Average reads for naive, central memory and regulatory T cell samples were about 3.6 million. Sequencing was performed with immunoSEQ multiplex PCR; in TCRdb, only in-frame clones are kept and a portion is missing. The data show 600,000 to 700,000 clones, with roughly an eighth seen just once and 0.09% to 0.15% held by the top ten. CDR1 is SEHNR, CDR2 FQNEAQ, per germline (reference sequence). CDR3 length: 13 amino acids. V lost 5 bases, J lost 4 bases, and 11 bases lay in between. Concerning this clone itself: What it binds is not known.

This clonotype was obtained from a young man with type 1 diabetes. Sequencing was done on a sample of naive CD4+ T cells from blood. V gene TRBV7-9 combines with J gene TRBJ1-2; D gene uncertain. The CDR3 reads CASSPGRPYGYTF. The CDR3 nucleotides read TGTGCCAGCAGCCCAGGACGGCCCTATGGCTACACCTTC.